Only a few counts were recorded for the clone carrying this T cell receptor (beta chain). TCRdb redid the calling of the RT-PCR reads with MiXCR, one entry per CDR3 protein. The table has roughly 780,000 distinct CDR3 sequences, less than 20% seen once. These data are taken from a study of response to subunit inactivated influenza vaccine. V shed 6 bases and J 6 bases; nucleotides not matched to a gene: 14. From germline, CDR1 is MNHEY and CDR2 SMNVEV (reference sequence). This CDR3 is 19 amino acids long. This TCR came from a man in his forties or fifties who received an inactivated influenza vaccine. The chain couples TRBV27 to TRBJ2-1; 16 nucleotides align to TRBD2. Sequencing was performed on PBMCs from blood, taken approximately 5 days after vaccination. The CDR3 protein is CASRTTGTSGRVSGNEQFF. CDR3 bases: TGTGCCAGCAGAACGACCGGGACTAGCGGGAGGGTCTCAGGCAATGAGCAGTTCTTC.